Listed below are T cell receptor beta chains from one sample, sequenced in a study of blood T cell repertoires in COVID-19. Measured with immunoSEQ multiplex PCR; TCRdb has only the in-frame clones, and not every one. The data show 140,000 or so clones, with just under 90% seen just once and over 8.5% held by the top ten. Sequenced input: peripheral blood. The origin of the receptors is a woman between 45 and 60 years old with active or convalescent COVID-19. Both conserved end residues are part of each CDR3. Fields, in order: D gene, clone size, V gene, J gene, CDR3 DNA, CDR3 protein. D genes are given only for firm matches. Only part of the rows carry a size: once, few, many, or a class if the clone is expanded.

>TRBD2|NA|TRBV19|TRBJ2-3
TGTGCCAGTAGCCCTAGTCTAGCGGGGGGCCCTAGCACAGATACGCAGTATTTT
CASSPSLAGGPSTDTQYF
>NA|NA|TRBV19|TRBJ2-1
TGTGCCAGTAGGCACAAAACCCGGGGATCCTACAATGAGCAGTTCTTC
CASRHKTRGSYNEQFF
>NA|NA|TRBV6-5|TRBJ1-2
TGTGCCACCCAAGAGCCACAGGGCTATGGCTACACCTTC
CATQEPQGYGYTF
>TRBD1|NA|TRBV7-3|TRBJ1-1
TGTGCCAGCAGCTCGTCAGGGGGCGCGAACACTGAAGCTTTCTTT
CASSSSGGANTEAFF
>NA|NA|TRBV10-3|TRBJ1-1
TGTGCCATCACCCCCAGGGCCACAGGGACCCTGAACACTGAAGCTTTCTTT
CAITPRATGTLNTEAFF
>NA|NA|TRBV27|TRBJ1-4
TGTGCCAGCAGTTTATCGATAACAGGTCTAAATGAAAAACTGTTTTTT
CASSLSITGLNEKLFF
>NA|NA|TRBV7-2|TRBJ2-5
TGTGCCAGCAGCTGGGCCCTTGTAGGCAGCAAAGAGACCCAGTACTTC
CASSWALVGSKETQYF
>TRBD1|NA|TRBV5-1|TRBJ2-5
TGCGCCAGCAGCTTAGGACAGGGGCAAGAGACCCAGTACTTC
CASSLGQGQETQYF
>TRBD1|NA|TRBV2|TRBJ1-2
TGTGCCAGCAGTGGGGGGGACAGGCGAAACTATGGCTACACCTTC
CASSGGDRRNYGYTF
>TRBD2|NA|TRBV5-4|TRBJ2-5
TGTGCCAGCAGCCCCGGGGGGACCCAAGAGACCCAGTACTTC
CASSPGGTQETQYF
>NA|NA|TRBV7-3|TRBJ2-6
TGTGCCAGCAGCCAGGATTCTACTGGGGCCAACGTCCTGACTTTC
CASSQDSTGANVLTF
>TRBD2|NA|TRBV5-8|TRBJ2-3
TGTGCCAGCAGCTTGGGGGATTTAGCGGGGGGCGGCGTCACAGATACGCAGTATTTT
CASSLGDLAGGGVTDTQYF
>NA|once|TRBV7-8|TRBJ1-2
TGTGCCAGCAGCTTAGGACAGGCTTCTGGCTACACCTTC
CASSLGQASGYTF
>NA|NA|TRBV6-5|TRBJ2-5
TGTGCCAGCAGTTACAATTACGACTTACTGAGGGAGACCCAGTACTTC
CASSYNYDLLRETQYF
>TRBD2|NA|TRBV2|TRBJ2-1
TGTGCCAGCGAGTCGAGCGGGGGGAAATACAATGAGCAGTTCTTC
CASESSGGKYNEQFF
>TRBD1|NA|TRBV19|TRBJ1-2
TGTGCCAGTAGTGGACAGGGAGTCTATGGCTACACCTTC
CASSGQGVYGYTF